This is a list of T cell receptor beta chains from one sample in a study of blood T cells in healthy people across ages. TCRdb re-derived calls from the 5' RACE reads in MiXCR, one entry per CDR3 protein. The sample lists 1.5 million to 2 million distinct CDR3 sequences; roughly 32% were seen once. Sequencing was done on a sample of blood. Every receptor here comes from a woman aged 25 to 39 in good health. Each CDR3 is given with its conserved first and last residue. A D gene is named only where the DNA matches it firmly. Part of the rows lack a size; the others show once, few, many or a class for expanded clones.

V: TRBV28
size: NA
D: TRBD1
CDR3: CASSLTGGVAEQYF

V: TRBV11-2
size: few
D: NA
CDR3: CASSLINSQETQYF

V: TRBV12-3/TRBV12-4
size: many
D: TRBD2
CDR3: CASSFFNGTSGYNEQFF

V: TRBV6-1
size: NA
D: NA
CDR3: CASSPFGRTEAFF

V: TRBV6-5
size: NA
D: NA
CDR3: CASSHTGGDYEQYF

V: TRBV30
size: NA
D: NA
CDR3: CATGPLSSYEQYF

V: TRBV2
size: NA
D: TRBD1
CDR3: CASRTGTEGTQYF

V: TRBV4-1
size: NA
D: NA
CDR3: CASSQDRAGNQPQHF

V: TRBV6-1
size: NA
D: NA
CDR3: CASRGNRGTDTQYF

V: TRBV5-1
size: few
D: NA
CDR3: CASNEGPRGSYEQYF

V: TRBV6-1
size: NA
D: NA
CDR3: CASRVTPSTDTQYF